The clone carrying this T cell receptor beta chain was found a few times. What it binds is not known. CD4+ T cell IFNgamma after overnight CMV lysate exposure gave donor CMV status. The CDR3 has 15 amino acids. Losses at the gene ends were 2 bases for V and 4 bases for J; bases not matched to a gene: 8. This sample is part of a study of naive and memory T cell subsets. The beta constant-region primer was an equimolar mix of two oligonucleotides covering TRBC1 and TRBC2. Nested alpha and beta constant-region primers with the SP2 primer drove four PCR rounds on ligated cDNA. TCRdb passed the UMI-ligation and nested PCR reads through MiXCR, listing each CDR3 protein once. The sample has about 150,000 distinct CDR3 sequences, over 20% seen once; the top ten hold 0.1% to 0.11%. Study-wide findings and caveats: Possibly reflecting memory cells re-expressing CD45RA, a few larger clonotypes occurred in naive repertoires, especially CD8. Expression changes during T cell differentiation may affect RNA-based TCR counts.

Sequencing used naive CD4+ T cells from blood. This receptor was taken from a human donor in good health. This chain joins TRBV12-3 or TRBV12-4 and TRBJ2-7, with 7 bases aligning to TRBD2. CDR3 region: CASSLRAGEGYEQYF. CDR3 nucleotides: TGTGCCAGCAGTTTAAGGGCGGGAGAAGGGTACGAGCAGTACTTC.